This T cell receptor (beta chain) was documented in a study of shared clonotypes between healthy human individuals. This CDR3 has 18 residues. Germline assignment: CDR1 LGHNA and CDR2 YNFKEQ. After removal of 1 base from V and 4 bases from J, the junction contained 9 bases not matched to a gene. Some clones are missing from TCRdb's copy, which holds only in-frame ones; the method was immunoSEQ multiplex PCR. The sample lists about 1 million clones; more than 65% were seen once. Sequences were obtained from memory CD4+ T cells sorted from blood. As to subset: CD45RA-negative fraction. The TCR originated in a man aged 18 to 29 in good health. J is TRBJ2-3 and V is TRBV4-2; 12 positions match TRBD2. The CDR3 region is CASSQALAGGSLPDTQYF. The CDR3 bases are TGTGCCAGCAGCCAAGCGCTAGCGGGGGGGAGCCTGCCAGATACGCAGTATTTT.